This T cell receptor (beta chain) stems from a study of shared clonotypes between healthy human individuals. Study-wide context: Used for every donor were three CD4 naive, three CD4 memory, two CD8 naive and one CD8 memory plate. Study-level findings and limits: The study found roughly 5.3% of naive CD4 clonotypes shared across a few donors. Estimated clonotype richness was generally higher in naive than memory subsets.

In the original processing: With immunoSEQ giving junction-only sequences and no quality scores, filtering differed. The data were produced by immunoSEQ multiplex PCR, yet TCRdb's version contains in-frame clones alone and is incomplete. For V, J and clone size, that table is used; D and trimming come from the DNA. This table holds about 2 million clones, about 95% found once. Naive CD8 cells lacked CD45RO and underwent positive selection for CCR7, leaving out terminally differentiated effector memory CD45RA+ cells. Per germline, CDR1 SGHVS and CDR2 FQNEAQ. This CDR3 is built from 15 residues. V was trimmed by 2 bases and J by 7 bases, leaving 14 bases between them. A note on this clone: Antigen: not known.

J is TRBJ2-2 and V is TRBV7-8; D tentatively reads TRBD1 or TRBD2 (6 bases each). This clonotype was sampled from a man younger than 35 in good health. Sequenced input: naive CD8+ T cells sorted from blood. CDR3 amino acids: CASSLPSGAGGELFF. The CDR3 DNA is TGTGCCAGCAGCTTACCCTCGGGGGCCGGCGGGGAGCTGTTTTTT.